Each of the 8 T cell receptor beta chains below was sequenced from the same sample in a study of T cell responses to AZD1222 COVID-19 vaccine. TCRdb keeps only in-frame clones here, not all; method: immunoSEQ multiplex PCR. Of 95,000 to 150,000 clones listed, more than 75% were seen once; the top ten hold 7% to 9%. Material: peripheral blood, obtained on day 0 of AZD1222 vaccination. The origin of the receptors is an adult in good health.

The chain uses TRBV28 and TRBJ2-5, with 8 bases identical to TRBD2. The germline V gene encodes CDR1 MDHEN and CDR2 SYDVKM. V was clipped by 6 bases and J by 5 bases; unmatched bases: 5. This CDR3 region has 13 residues. Here the CDR3 DNA reads TGTGCCAGCAGGTCCGGGGGGGTCGAGACCCAGTACTTC. Translation gives CASRSGGVETQYF.

The chain joins TRBV2 to TRBJ2-7, with a possible D match to TRBD1 (5 bases). Looked up from germline, CDR1 is SNHLY and CDR2 is FYNNEI. The CDR3 contains 14 residues. V was pared by 3 bases and J by 7 bases, with 16 bases between. CDR3 in DNA: TGTGCCAGCAGTGAGTCCGCAGGGTTTCGGGAGCAGTACTTC. It translates to CASSESAGFREQYF.

The CDR3 DNA reads TGTGCCAGCAGCTTCTGGACAGGAGCCTCTGGGGCCAACGTCCTGACTTTC. Translated: CASSFWTGASGANVLTF. The chain carries TRBV5-6 and TRBJ2-6; the match to TRBD1 covers 7 bases. V trimming: 2 bases; J trimming: 0 bases; junction bases outside the gene matches: 5. CDR3 length equals 17 residues. Germline lookup yields CDR1 SGHDT and CDR2 YYEEEE. The entire variable domain, with the rest obtained from reference TRBV5-6 and TRBJ2-6, is as follows: DAGVTQSPTHLIKTRGQQVTLRCSPKSGHDTVSWYQQALGQGPQFIFQYYEEEERQRGNFPDRFSGHQFPNYSSELNVNALLLGDSALYLCASSFWTGASGANVLTFGAGSRLTVL.

For the CDR3, the DNA is TGTGCCAGCGGCTTGACGTCGGGCACAGATACGCAGTATTTT. Its protein product is CASGLTSGTDTQYF. The chain couples TRBV2 to TRBJ2-3; no clear D. V was cut by 8 bases and J by 1 base, with 13 bases left in between. The CDR3 spans 14 residues. Germline V CDR1 and CDR2: SNHLY, FYNNEI. Based on the CDR3 plus reference TRBV2 and TRBJ2-3, the full variable domain is EPEVTQTPSHQVTQMGQEVILRCVPISNHLYFYWYRQILGQKVEFLVSFYNNEISEKSEIFDDQFSVERPDGSNFTLKIRSTKLEDSAMYFCASGLTSGTDTQYFGPGTRLTVL.

The chain has TRBV6-5 and TRBJ2-4, with 8 bases identical to TRBD1. With 0 bases clipped from V and 8 bases from J, the junction kept 6 bases outside the gene matches. The CDR3 loop spans 15 amino acids. CDR1 MNHEY and CDR2 SVGAGI come from the germline V gene. The CDR3 is CASSYSTGVGDIQYF. CDR3 nucleotides: TGTGCCAGCAGTTACTCGACAGGGGTGGGAGACATTCAGTACTTC.

V and J are TRBV11-2 and TRBJ2-5; D call uncertain. Trimming stripped 0 bases from V and 1 base from J, with 6 bases between. The CDR3 runs 14 residues. Germline V gives CDR1 SGHAT, CDR2 FQNNGV. The chain's CDR3 is CASSLDRGQETQYF. The CDR3 bases are TGTGCCAGCAGCTTAGACCGCGGCCAAGAGACCCAGTACTTC. Based on the CDR3 plus reference TRBV11-2 and TRBJ2-5, the full variable domain is EAGVAQSPRYKIIEKRQSVAFWCNPISGHATLYWYQQILGQGPKLLIQFQNNGVVDDSQLPKDRFSAERLKGVDSTLKIQPAKLEDSAVYLCASSLDRGQETQYFGPGTRLLVL.

The chain is built from TRBV19 and TRBJ1-5; D possibly corresponds to TRBD1 (5 bases). The germline gives CDR1 LNHDA, CDR2 SQIVND (reference sequence). V lost 4 bases to trimming and J lost 0 bases, with 16 bases between them. There are 17 residues in the CDR3. Here the CDR3 reads CASSRTTAGYSNQPQHF. The DNA for the CDR3 is TGTGCCAGTAGTAGGACGACAGCGGGGTATAGCAATCAGCCCCAGCATTTT.

This clone was observed once. The V gene is TRBV6-6, the J gene TRBJ2-3, with 7 bases lining up with TRBD1. Germline V gene data show CDR1 as MNHNY and CDR2 as SVGAGI (reference sequence). The junction had 7 bases not matched to a gene; V was cut back by 6 bases and J by 1 base. This CDR3 contains 15 residues. CDR3 nucleotides: TGTGCCAGCAGCCACGAGGGGGCCGGCACAGATACGCAGTATTTT. It codes for CASSHEGAGTDTQYF.